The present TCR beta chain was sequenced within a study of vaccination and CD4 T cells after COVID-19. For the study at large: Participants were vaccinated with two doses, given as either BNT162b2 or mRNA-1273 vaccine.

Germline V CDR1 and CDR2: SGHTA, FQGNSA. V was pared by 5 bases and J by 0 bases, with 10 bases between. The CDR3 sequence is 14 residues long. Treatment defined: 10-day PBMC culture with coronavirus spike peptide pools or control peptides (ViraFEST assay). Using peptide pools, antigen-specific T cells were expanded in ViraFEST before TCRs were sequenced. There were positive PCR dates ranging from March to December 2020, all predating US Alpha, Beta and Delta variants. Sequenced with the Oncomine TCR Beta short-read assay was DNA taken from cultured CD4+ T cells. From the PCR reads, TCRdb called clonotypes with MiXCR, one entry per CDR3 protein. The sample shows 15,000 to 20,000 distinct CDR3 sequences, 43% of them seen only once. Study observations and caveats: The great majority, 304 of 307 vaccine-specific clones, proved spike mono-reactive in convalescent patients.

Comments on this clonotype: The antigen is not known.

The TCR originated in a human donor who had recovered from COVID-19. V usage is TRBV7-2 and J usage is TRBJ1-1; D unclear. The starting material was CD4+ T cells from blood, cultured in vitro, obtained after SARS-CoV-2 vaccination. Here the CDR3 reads CASSPGRMNTEAFF. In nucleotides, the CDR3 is TGTGCCAGCAGCCCCGGGAGGATGAACACTGAAGCTTTCTTT.